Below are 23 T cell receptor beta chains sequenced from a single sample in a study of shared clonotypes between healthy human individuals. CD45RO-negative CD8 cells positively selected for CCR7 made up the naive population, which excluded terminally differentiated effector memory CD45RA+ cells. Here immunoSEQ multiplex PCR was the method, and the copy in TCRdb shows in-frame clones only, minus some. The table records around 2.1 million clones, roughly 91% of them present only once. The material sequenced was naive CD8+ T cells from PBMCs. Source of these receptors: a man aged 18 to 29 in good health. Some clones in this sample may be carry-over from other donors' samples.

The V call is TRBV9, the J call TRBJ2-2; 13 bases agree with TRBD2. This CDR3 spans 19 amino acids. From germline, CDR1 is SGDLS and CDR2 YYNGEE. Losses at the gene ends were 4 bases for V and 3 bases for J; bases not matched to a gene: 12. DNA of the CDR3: TGTGCCAGCAGCCCCCGAGGACTAGCGGGAGTTCTAGACACCGGGGAGCTGTTTTTT. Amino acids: CASSPRGLAGVLDTGELFF.

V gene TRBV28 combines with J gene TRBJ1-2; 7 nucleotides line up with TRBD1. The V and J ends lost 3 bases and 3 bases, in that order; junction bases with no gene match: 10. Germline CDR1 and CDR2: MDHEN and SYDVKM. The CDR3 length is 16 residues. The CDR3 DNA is TGTGCCAGCAGTTTGCAACGGACAGGCCCTTACTATGGCTACACCTTC. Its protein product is CASSLQRTGPYYGYTF.

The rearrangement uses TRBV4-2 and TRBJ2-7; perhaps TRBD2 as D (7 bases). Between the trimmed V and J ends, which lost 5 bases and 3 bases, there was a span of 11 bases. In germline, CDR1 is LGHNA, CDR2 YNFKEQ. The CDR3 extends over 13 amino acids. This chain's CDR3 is CASSEGGGYEQYF. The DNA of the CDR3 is TGTGCCAGCAGCGAAGGGGGGGGCTACGAGCAGTACTTC.

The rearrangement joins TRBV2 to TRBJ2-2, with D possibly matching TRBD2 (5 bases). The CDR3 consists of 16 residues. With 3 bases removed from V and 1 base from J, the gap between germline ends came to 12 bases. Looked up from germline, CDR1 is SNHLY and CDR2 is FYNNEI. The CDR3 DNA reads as TGTGCCAGCAGTGACCCCCGGGAACAGAACACCGGGGAGCTGTTTTTT. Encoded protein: CASSDPREQNTGELFF.

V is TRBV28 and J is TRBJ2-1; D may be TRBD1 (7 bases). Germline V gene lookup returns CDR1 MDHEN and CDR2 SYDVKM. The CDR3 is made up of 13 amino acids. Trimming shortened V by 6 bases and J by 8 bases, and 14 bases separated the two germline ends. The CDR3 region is CASSFVRGDEQFF. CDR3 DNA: TGTGCCAGCAGCTTCGTCAGGGGGGATGAGCAGTTCTTC.

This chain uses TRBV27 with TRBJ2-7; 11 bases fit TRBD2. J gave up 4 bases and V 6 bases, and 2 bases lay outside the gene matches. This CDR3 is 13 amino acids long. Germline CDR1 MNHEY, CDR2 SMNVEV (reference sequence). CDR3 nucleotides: TGTGCCAGCAGACTAGCGGGAGTGTACGAGCAGTACTTC. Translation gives CASRLAGVYEQYF.

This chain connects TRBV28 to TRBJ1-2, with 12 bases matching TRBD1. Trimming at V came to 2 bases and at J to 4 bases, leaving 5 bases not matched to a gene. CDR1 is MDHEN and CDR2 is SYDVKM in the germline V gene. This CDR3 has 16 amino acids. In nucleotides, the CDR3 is TGTGCCAGCAGTTTAAGAGGGACAGGGGGCATCTATGGCTACACCTTC. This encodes CASSLRGTGGIYGYTF.

The CDR3 loop is CASSLTPGVWQETQYF. CDR3 DNA sequence: TGTGCCAGCAGTTTAACCCCCGGGGTCTGGCAAGAGACCCAGTACTTC. The rearrangement uses TRBV27 and TRBJ2-5; perhaps TRBD2 as D (5 bases). The CDR3 sequence is 16 residues long. V dropped 2 bases and J dropped 2 bases, with 15 bases sitting between them. Germline CDR1 MNHEY, CDR2 SMNVEV (reference sequence).

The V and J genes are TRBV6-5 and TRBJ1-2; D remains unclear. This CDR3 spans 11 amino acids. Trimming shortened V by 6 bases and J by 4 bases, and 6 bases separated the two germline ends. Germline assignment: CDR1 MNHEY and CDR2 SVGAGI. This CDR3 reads CASRDGYGYTF. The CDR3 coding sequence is TGTGCCAGCAGGGACGGCTATGGCTACACCTTC.

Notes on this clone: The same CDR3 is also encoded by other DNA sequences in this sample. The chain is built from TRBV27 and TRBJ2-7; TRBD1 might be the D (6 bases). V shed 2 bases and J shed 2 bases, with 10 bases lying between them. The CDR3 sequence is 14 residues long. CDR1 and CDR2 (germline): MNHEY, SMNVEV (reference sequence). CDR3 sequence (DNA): TGTGCCAGCAGTTTACAGGGGTCCCCCTACGAGCAGTACTTC. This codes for CASSLQGSPYEQYF.

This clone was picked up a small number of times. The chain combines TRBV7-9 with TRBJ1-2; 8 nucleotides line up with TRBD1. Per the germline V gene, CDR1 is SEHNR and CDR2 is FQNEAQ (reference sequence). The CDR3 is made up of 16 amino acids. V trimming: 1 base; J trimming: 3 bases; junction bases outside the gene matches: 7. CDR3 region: CASSLEATGVYYGYTF. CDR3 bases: TGTGCCAGCAGCTTAGAAGCGACAGGGGTTTACTATGGCTACACCTTC.

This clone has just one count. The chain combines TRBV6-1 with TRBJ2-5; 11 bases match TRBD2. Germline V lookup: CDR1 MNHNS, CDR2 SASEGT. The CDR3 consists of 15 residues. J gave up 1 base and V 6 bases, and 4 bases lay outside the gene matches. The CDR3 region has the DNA TGTGCCAGCAGCCCCGGGACTAGCGGCCAAGAGACCCAGTACTTC. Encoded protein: CASSPGTSGQETQYF.

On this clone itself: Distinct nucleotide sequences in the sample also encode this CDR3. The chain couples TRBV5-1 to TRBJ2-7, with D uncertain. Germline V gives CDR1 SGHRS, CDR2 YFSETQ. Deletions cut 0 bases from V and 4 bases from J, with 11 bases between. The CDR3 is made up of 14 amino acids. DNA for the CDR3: TGCGCCAGCAGCTTGGCCGGGTCCGCTTACGAGCAGTACTTC. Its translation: CASSLAGSAYEQYF.

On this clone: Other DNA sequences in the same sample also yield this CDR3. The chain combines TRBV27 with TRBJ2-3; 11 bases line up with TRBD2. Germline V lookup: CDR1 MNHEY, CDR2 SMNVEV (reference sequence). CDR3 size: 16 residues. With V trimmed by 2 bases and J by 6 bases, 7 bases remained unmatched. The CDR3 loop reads CASSLVLAGGADTQYF. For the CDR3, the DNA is TGTGCCAGCAGTTTAGTGCTAGCGGGAGGCGCGGATACGCAGTATTTT.

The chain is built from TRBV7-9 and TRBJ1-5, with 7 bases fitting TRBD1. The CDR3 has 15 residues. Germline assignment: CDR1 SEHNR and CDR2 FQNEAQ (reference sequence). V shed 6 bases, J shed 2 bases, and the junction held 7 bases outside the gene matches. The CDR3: CASSDDRVRNQPQHF. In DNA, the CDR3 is TGTGCCAGCAGTGATGACAGGGTTCGCAATCAGCCCCAGCATTTT. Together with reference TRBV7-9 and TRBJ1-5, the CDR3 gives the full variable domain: DTGVSQNPRHKITKRGQNVTFRCDPISEHNRLYWYRQTLGQGPEFLTYFQNEAQLEKSRLLSDRFSAERPKGSFSTLEIQRTEQGDSAMYLCASSDDRVRNQPQHFGDGTRLSIL.

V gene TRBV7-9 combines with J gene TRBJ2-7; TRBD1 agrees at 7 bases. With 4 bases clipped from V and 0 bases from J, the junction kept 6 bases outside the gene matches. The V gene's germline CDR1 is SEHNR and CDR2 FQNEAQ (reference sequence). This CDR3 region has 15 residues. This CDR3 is CASSSPGTDSYEQYF. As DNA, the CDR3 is TGTGCCAGCAGCTCCCCCGGGACAGACTCCTACGAGCAGTACTTC.

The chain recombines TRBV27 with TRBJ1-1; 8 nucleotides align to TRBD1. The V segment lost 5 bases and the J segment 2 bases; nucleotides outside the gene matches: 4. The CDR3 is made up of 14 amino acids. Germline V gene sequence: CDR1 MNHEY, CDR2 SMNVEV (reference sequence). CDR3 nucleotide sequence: TGTGCCAGCAGTAGACAGGGGATAAACACTGAAGCTTTCTTT. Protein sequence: CASSRQGINTEAFF.

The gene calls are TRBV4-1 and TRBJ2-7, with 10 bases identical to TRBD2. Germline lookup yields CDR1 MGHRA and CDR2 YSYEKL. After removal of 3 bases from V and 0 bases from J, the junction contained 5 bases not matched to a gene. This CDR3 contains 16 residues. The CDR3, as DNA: TGCGCCAGCAGCCATCGGACTAGCGGCTACTCCTACGAGCAGTACTTC. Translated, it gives CASSHRTSGYSYEQYF.

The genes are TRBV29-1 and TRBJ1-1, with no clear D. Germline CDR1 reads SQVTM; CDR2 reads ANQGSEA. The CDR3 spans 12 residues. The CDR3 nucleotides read TGCAGTATTACATGGGAGAACACTGAAGCTTTCTTT. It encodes CSITWENTEAFF.

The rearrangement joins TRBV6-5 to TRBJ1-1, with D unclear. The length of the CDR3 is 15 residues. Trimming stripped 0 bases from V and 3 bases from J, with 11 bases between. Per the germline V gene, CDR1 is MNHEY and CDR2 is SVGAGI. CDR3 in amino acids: CASSYSGPTDTEAFF. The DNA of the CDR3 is TGTGCCAGCAGTTACTCAGGACCCACAGACACTGAAGCTTTCTTT.

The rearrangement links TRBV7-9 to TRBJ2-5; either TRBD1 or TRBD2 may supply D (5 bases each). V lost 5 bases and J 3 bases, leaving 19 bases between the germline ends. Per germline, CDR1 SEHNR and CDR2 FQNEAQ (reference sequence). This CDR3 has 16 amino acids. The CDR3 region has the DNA TGTGCCAGCAGCCCGGGGACCAACCAGGGAAAAGAGACCCAGTACTTC. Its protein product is CASSPGTNQGKETQYF. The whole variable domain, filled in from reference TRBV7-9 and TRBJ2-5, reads DTGVSQNPRHKITKRGQNVTFRCDPISEHNRLYWYRQTLGQGPEFLTYFQNEAQLEKSRLLSDRFSAERPKGSFSTLEIQRTEQGDSAMYLCASSPGTNQGKETQYFGPGTRLLVL.

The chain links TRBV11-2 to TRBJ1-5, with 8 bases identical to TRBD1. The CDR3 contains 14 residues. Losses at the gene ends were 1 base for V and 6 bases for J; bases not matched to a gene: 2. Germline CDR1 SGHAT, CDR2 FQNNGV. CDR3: CASSLAGGLQPQHF. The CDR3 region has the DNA TGTGCCAGCAGCTTAGCAGGGGGCCTTCAGCCCCAGCATTTT.

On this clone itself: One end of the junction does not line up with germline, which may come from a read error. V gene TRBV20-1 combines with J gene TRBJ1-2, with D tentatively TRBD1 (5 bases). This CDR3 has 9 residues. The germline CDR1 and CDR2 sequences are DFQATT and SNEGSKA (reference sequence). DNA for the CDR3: TGCAGGGCTAGGGGTGGCTACACCTTC. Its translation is CRARGGYTF.